The clone carrying this T cell receptor beta chain was detected once. Sequencing was performed with immunoSEQ multiplex PCR; in TCRdb, only in-frame clones are kept and a portion is missing. The sample has 170,000 or so clones, 90% to 95% seen once. The data derive from a study of control samples from healthy donors and cancer patients. V was shortened by 0 bases and J by 8 bases, with 17 bases between the two germline ends. The CDR3 extends over 15 amino acids. Germline CDR1 SGDLS, CDR2 YYNGEE. This clonotype was sampled from a woman aged 18-29 years in good health. The sequenced sample consisted of blood. This sequence joins TRBV9 and TRBJ1-2; D is possibly TRBD1 (5 bases). DNA of the CDR3: TGTGCCAGCAGCGTAGGGGCTAATCCGGGGCAAGGCTACACCTTC. Encoded protein: CASSVGANPGQGYTF.